One and the same sample provided the 6 T cell receptor beta chains below, sequenced in a study of cytomegalovirus exposure and HLA in healthy donors. 13 Jbeta primers and 60 Vbeta primers were used for the PCR. Libraries were prepared by immunoSEQ multiplex PCR; TCRdb keeps only in-frame clonotypes and omits some of them. Of around 62,000 clones in the sample, around 80% were seen once. Specimen: PBMCs. The receptors were gathered from a woman aged 30 to 39 in good health and CMV-seronegative.

V is TRBV28 and J is TRBJ2-1; TRBD2 aligns across 8 bases. V dropped 0 bases and J dropped 6; count of bases not matched to a gene: 7. Germline CDR1 reads MDHEN; CDR2 reads SYDVKM. This CDR3 spans 16 amino acids. The CDR3 loop is CASSLWTGGLFNEQFF. CDR3 sequence (DNA): TGTGCCAGCAGTTTATGGACGGGAGGGTTGTTCAATGAGCAGTTCTTC.

The CDR3 reads CASSKGAPNEQFF. CDR3 DNA: TGTGCCAGTAGTAAGGGGGCGCCGAATGAGCAGTTCTTC. The chain couples TRBV19 to TRBJ2-1, with TRBD1 matching over 7 bases. The V gene end was trimmed by 4 bases and the J gene end by 7 bases; junction bases not matched to a gene: 4. Per the germline V gene, CDR1 is LNHDA and CDR2 is SQIVND (reference sequence). CDR3 length: 13 amino acids.

The chain employs TRBV5-4 and TRBJ2-7; 8 bases fit TRBD2. The CDR3 sequence is 13 residues long. With 4 bases clipped from V and 3 bases from J, the junction kept 3 bases outside the gene matches. The germline V gene has CDR1 SGHNT and CDR2 YYREEE (reference sequence). CDR3 region: CASSGGLVYEQYF. In DNA form, the CDR3 reads TGTGCCAGCAGCGGGGGACTAGTCTACGAGCAGTACTTC.

This rearrangement joins TRBV27 to TRBJ1-2; 10 positions agree with TRBD1. V gave up 4 bases and J gave up 1 base; unmatched junction bases: 12. CDR1 is MNHEY and CDR2 is SMNVEV in the germline V gene (reference sequence). The CDR3 contains 18 residues. The CDR3 spells CASSSTQFGQGDNYGYTF. For the CDR3, the DNA is TGTGCCAGCAGTTCAACTCAGTTTGGACAGGGGGATAACTATGGCTACACCTTC.

The chain links TRBV27 to TRBJ1-1, with 7 nucleotides matching TRBD1. CDR3 length equals 15 residues. V shed 0 bases, J shed 7 bases, and the junction held 8 bases outside the gene matches. Germline CDR1 MNHEY, CDR2 SMNVEV (reference sequence). The CDR3 bases are TGTGCCAGCAGTTTATCTAGGCCACAGGGGCTTGAAGCTTTCTTT. Protein sequence: CASSLSRPQGLEAFF.

V and J are TRBV5-1 and TRBJ2-7; TRBD1 aligns across 7 bases. Losses at the gene ends were 4 bases for V and 4 bases for J; bases not matched to a gene: 11. Per the germline V gene, CDR1 is SGHRS and CDR2 is YFSETQ. This CDR3 comprises 15 residues. CDR3 loop: CASSPRQGRSYEQYF. The CDR3 DNA sequence: TGCGCCAGCAGCCCAAGACAGGGTCGGAGTTACGAGCAGTACTTC. The whole variable domain, remainder taken from reference TRBV5-1 and TRBJ2-7, is KAGVTQTPRYLIKTRGQQVTLSCSPISGHRSVSWYQQTPGQGLQFLFEYFSETQRNKGNFPGRFSGRQFSNSRSEMNVSTLELGDSALYLCASSPRQGRSYEQYFGPGTRLTVT.